This TCR beta chain was observed in a study of blood T cell repertoires in COVID-19. All enrollees were about 18 to 89 years old and from fewer than 25 US areas. Method: immunoSEQ multiplex PCR; TCRdb's copy keeps in-frame clones and lacks some. The data contain fewer than 200,000 clones, roughly 80% of them singletons. The CDR3 contains 12 residues. The germline CDR1 and CDR2 sequences are PRHDT and FYEKMQ (reference sequence). With 3 bases removed from V and 7 bases from J, the gap between germline ends came to 7 bases. This chain links TRBV13 with TRBJ2-1; D ambiguous. The TCR comes from a woman aged 60 to 75 with acute COVID-19. Material for sequencing was PBMCs or T cells enriched from blood (not recorded which). In DNA, the CDR3 is TGTGCCAGCAGCTTTGGGCTGAATGAGCAGTTCTTC. Protein sequence: CASSFGLNEQFF. Variable domain in full (rest from reference TRBV13 and TRBJ2-1): AAGVIQSPRHLIKEKRETATLKCYPIPRHDTVYWYQQGPGQDPQFLISFYEKMQSDKGSIPDRFSAQQFSDYHSELNMSSLELGDSALYFCASSFGLNEQFFGPGTRLTVL.